This is a list of T cell receptor beta chains from one sample in a study of T cell responses to AZD1222 COVID-19 vaccine. Generated by immunoSEQ multiplex PCR, the TCRdb table keeps only in-frame clones and is missing some. The table lists around 84,000 clones, roughly 86% of them singletons. Material: peripheral blood, obtained on day 0 of AZD1222 vaccination. The receptors shown here come from an adult in good health. Each CDR3 is given with its conserved first and last residue. The D gene is left open where the match is weak. The size entry is marked missing in some rows and otherwise reads once, few, many or a size class.

>TRBJ2-7|.|.|12|TRBV7-9
TGTGCCAGCGCAAAGGCCTCTTACGAGCAGTACTTC
CASAKASYEQYF
>TRBJ2-3|few|.|15|TRBV7-9
TGTGCCAGCAGCTTTCCAGCAGGAGCCTCAGATACGCAGTATTTT
CASSFPAGASDTQYF
>TRBJ2-2|.|.|14|TRBV2
TGTGCCAGCAATCGACAGGAAAACACCGGGGAGCTGTTTTTT
CASNRQENTGELFF
>TRBJ1-3|.|.|17|TRBV19
TGTGCCAGTAGTCCCCAACGGGATTATGCCTCTGGAAACACCATATATTTT
CASSPQRDYASGNTIYF
>TRBJ2-2|.|.|17|TRBV4-3
TGCGCCAGCAGCCAAGGGGCCCTGCGCGCGAACACCGGGGAGCTGTTTTTT
CASSQGALRANTGELFF
>TRBJ1-2|.|.|15|TRBV13
TGTGCCAGCAGCTTAGGGGTATCCTGGTCCGGTGGCTACACCTTC
CASSLGVSWSGGYTF
>TRBJ2-1|.|TRBD2|14|TRBV29-1
TGCAGCCTCCAGAGCGTGGGGGGGAGCAATGAGCAGTTCTTC
CSLQSVGGSNEQFF
>TRBJ2-3|few|TRBD2|15|TRBV6-5
TGTGCCAGCAGTACCCAGCGGGAGGGCACAGATACGCAGTATTTT
CASSTQREGTDTQYF
>TRBJ2-5|.|TRBD1|16|TRBV28
TGTGCCAGCAGTTCCAAGTTCAGCGGACAGGGGATCACCCAGTACTTC
CASSSKFSGQGITQYF
>TRBJ2-1|few|TRBD2|17|TRBV5-1
TGCGCCAGCAGCCCCCGGGGGCTAGCGGGAGACTACAATGAGCAGTTCTTC
CASSPRGLAGDYNEQFF
>TRBJ1-1|.|.|13|TRBV12-3/TRBV12-4
TGTGCCAGCAGTTTAGCGGGGGCTACTGAAGCTTTCTTT
CASSLAGATEAFF
>TRBJ2-2|.|TRBD2|18|TRBV27
TGTGCCAGCAGTCGTCGACTAGCGGGAGGGACGAACACCGGGGAGCTGTTTTTT
CASSRRLAGGTNTGELFF
>TRBJ1-4|.|.|12|TRBV7-9
TGTGCCAGCAGCTTAGAAGGGGAAAAACTGTTTTTT
CASSLEGEKLFF
>TRBJ2-7|.|TRBD2|14|TRBV25-1
TGTGCCACTAAGGGGGGACTAGCGAGGCACGAGCAGTACTTC
CATKGGLARHEQYF
>TRBJ2-2|once|.|14|TRBV6-5
TGTGCCAGCAACAGGATCCCGAACACCGGGGAGCTGTTTTTT
CASNRIPNTGELFF
>TRBJ2-1|.|TRBD2|15|TRBV5-1
TGCGCCAGCAGCCCGACTAGCGGGAGTTCTAATGAGCAGTTCTTC
CASSPTSGSSNEQFF
>TRBJ2-5|.|TRBD2|19|TRBV5-1
TGCGCCAGCAGCTTGCCCTGGATAACTAGCGAACGAGGAGTGGAGACCCAGTACTTC
CASSLPWITSERGVETQYF
>TRBJ1-2|.|TRBD1|16|TRBV15
TGTGCCACCAGCAGAGCTATGGACAGGGGTGGGAATGGCTACACCTTC
CATSRAMDRGGNGYTF
>TRBJ1-1|.|.|15|TRBV2
TGTGCCAGCAGGCTCGGTCGGACGGCAGGAACTGAAGCTTTCTTT
CASRLGRTAGTEAFF
>TRBJ2-2|once|TRBD2|16|TRBV7-8
TGTGCCAGCAGCTTCGGACTAGCGGCGGGCACCGGGGAGCTGTTTTTT
CASSFGLAAGTGELFF
>TRBJ2-7|few|TRBD1|13|TRBV10-2
TGCGCCAGCCGTGGGACAGTTGCCTACGAGCAGTACTTC
CASRGTVAYEQYF
>TRBJ1-3|once|.|16|TRBV18
TGTGCCAGCTCACCGGGCGGGGCCGGATCTGGAAACACCATATATTTT
CASSPGGAGSGNTIYF
>TRBJ1-1|few|.|15|TRBV28
TGTGCCAGCAGTCGCTCAAATATAGTACACACTGAAGCTTTCTTT
CASSRSNIVHTEAFF
>TRBJ1-1|.|TRBD1|15|TRBV14
TGTGCCAGCAGCCAACCGCCACAGGGGAGGACTGAAGCTTTCTTT
CASSQPPQGRTEAFF
>TRBJ1-2|.|.|11|TRBV28
TGTGCCAGCAGTTTGAGCTATGGCTACACCTTC
CASSLSYGYTF